Below are 17 T cell receptor beta chains sequenced from a single sample in a study of response to subunit inactivated influenza vaccine. One entry per CDR3 protein results from TCRdb running MiXCR on the RT-PCR reads. The profile shows approximately 530,000 distinct CDR3 sequences, approximately 7.7% of them singletons. This material consisted of PBMCs from blood, taken less than 30 months after vaccination. These receptors were collected from a man in his fifties or sixties who received an inactivated influenza vaccine.

This clonotype was detected many times. V is TRBV7-8 and J is TRBJ2-1, with 9 bases matching TRBD1. The junction had 9 bases not matched to a gene; V was cut back by 5 bases and J by 1 base. Germline loops: CDR1 SGHVS, CDR2 FQNEAQ. The CDR3 has 17 amino acids. The CDR3 reads CASSRRQGDISYNEQFF. CDR3 bases: TGTGCCAGCAGCCGCCGACAGGGGGATATTTCCTACAATGAGCAGTTCTTC.

This clonotype was picked up a small number of times. The chain has TRBV7-8 and TRBJ2-7; 7 positions agree with TRBD1. Trimming removed 0 bases from V and 3 bases from J; junction bases left unmatched: 8. CDR1 and CDR2 from the germline V gene are SGHVS and FQNEAQ. The length of the CDR3 is 16 residues. Written as DNA, the CDR3 is TGTGCCAGCAGCTTAGCTTCCAGGGGGTCGAGCTACGAGCAGTACTTC. It codes for CASSLASRGSSYEQYF.

This clonotype was counted a few times. V gene TRBV27 combines with J gene TRBJ1-1; the match to TRBD1 covers 8 bases. V dropped 5 bases and J dropped 5; count of bases not matched to a gene: 13. This CDR3 has 16 amino acids. Looked up from germline, CDR1 is MNHEY and CDR2 is SMNVEV (reference sequence). CDR3 DNA sequence: TGTGCCAGCAGTCCTTACGTACAGGGGGGAATGACTGAAGCTTTCTTT. Its translation is CASSPYVQGGMTEAFF.

This clonotype showed up just a few times. The CDR3 spells CASSLGQGPGTEAFF. CDR3 bases: TGTGCCAGCAGCTTAGGCCAGGGGCCGGGTACTGAAGCTTTCTTT. This chain links TRBV7-9 with TRBJ1-1, with D perhaps matching TRBD1 (6 bases). Trimming pared 1 base from V and 5 bases from J, leaving 14 bases between. CDR1 and CDR2 from the germline V gene are SEHNR and FQNEAQ (reference sequence). This CDR3 is built from 15 residues.

This clonotype came up many times. The chain links TRBV6-1 to TRBJ2-4; a possible D gene is TRBD1 (6 bases). V gave up 3 bases and J gave up 2 bases, with 11 bases separating them. Germline CDR1 is MNHNS and CDR2 is SASEGT. The CDR3 length is 15 residues. In DNA, the CDR3 is TGTGCCAGCAGTGAGAGGACAGCTACCAAAAACATTCAGTACTTC. Protein product: CASSERTATKNIQYF.

V usage is TRBV27 and J usage is TRBJ2-3; tentatively, D is TRBD2 (5 bases). V was shortened by 6 bases and J by 8 bases, with 18 bases between the two germline ends. Germline V lookup: CDR1 MNHEY, CDR2 SMNVEV (reference sequence). The CDR3 is made up of 14 amino acids. The CDR3 DNA is TGTGCCAGCAGCGGCGGGCGTATGCGTTTTACGCAGTATTTT. It yields the protein CASSGGRMRFTQYF.

The chain couples TRBV6-2 or TRBV6-3 to TRBJ1-2; no definite D call. CDR3 length: 14 residues. Germline V gene lookup returns CDR1 MNHEY and CDR2 SVGEGT. The V gene lost 0 bases and the J gene lost 2 bases, with 7 bases spanning the gap. In DNA, the CDR3 is TGTGCCAGCAGTTACTCGACACGCAACTATGGCTACACCTTC. Its translation: CASSYSTRNYGYTF.

The chain has TRBV20-1 and TRBJ1-5; D is possibly TRBD1 (5 bases). Germline V CDR1 and CDR2: DFQATT, SNEGSKA (reference sequence). The CDR3 consists of 16 residues. V lost 1 base and J lost 3, with 16 bases in between. The CDR3 region has the DNA TGCAGTGCTAGAGGTTGGGGGGGTGGGAACAATCAGCCCCAGCATTTT. Translating it yields CSARGWGGGNNQPQHF.

This clonotype was observed at least ten times. The V gene is TRBV5-1, the J gene TRBJ2-7; either TRBD1 or TRBD2 may fit D (6 bases each). The CDR3 is made up of 15 amino acids. CDR1 and CDR2 from the germline V gene are SGHRS and YFSETQ. Trimming took 3 bases from V and 2 from J, leaving 15 bases between them. CDR3 in DNA: TGCGCCAGCAGCTCGACGGGGGCGACTACCTACGAGCAGTACTTC. It yields the protein CASSSTGATTYEQYF.

This clonotype was counted between two and nine times. This chain links TRBV10-3 with TRBJ1-1, with a possible D match to TRBD1 (5 bases). Germline CDR1 ENHRY, CDR2 SYGVKD. This CDR3 spans 11 amino acids. Trimming cost V 4 bases and J 7 bases, with 7 bases left between them. CDR3 amino acids: CAISGGGEAFF. As DNA, the CDR3 is TGTGCCATCAGTGGCGGGGGTGAAGCTTTCTTT.

The rearrangement uses TRBV5-1 and TRBJ1-3; no clear D gene. The CDR3 contains 15 residues. Germline CDR1 and CDR2: SGHRS and YFSETQ. Trimming pared 0 bases from V and 0 bases from J, leaving 7 bases between. CDR3 sequence (DNA): TGCGCCAGCAGCTTGGGGGATTACTCTGGAAACACCATATATTTT. Protein sequence: CASSLGDYSGNTIYF.

The rearrangement uses TRBV28 and TRBJ2-7; tentative D call: TRBD2 (5 bases). Trimming took 6 bases from V and 2 from J, leaving 20 bases between them. The CDR3 runs to 16 residues. Germline assignment: CDR1 MDHEN and CDR2 SYDVKM. This CDR3 reads CASRGRRQDSPYEQYF. For the CDR3, the DNA is TGTGCCAGCAGAGGAAGGAGGCAGGACTCTCCCTACGAGCAGTACTTC.

This clonotype was seen ten or more times. J is TRBJ2-1 and V is TRBV4-3; perhaps TRBD2 as D (7 bases). The length of the CDR3 is 18 residues. V lost 0 bases to trimming and J lost 7 bases, with 22 bases between them. Germline CDR1 and CDR2: LGHNA and YSLEER. CDR3 in amino acids: CASSQDLGGGKYLNEQFF. The DNA of the CDR3 is TGCGCCAGCAGCCAAGATCTGGGGGGGGGCAAGTACCTGAATGAGCAGTTCTTC.

This clonotype was seen many times. This chain joins TRBV12-3 or TRBV12-4 and TRBJ2-7; 9 bases fit TRBD2. The V gene end was trimmed by 4 bases and the J gene end by 0 bases; junction bases not matched to a gene: 4. This CDR3 contains 15 residues. The CDR3 loop is CASSSSGTSSYEQYF. CDR3 nucleotide sequence: TGTGCCAGCAGTTCTAGCGGGACTAGCTCCTACGAGCAGTACTTC.

This clonotype came up many times. For the CDR3, the DNA is TGCAGTGCTCCCTCGGGACTCTCCTTCAACGAGCAGTACTTC. This codes for CSAPSGLSFNEQYF. The rearrangement links TRBV20-1 to TRBJ2-7; D may be TRBD2 (6 bases). With 5 bases removed from V and 5 bases from J, the gap between germline ends came to 19 bases. The CDR3 runs 14 residues. The germline V gene has CDR1 DFQATT and CDR2 SNEGSKA (reference sequence).

This chain links TRBV5-5 with TRBJ2-7; D not resolved. Germline V gene sequence: CDR1 SGHKS, CDR2 YYEKEE (reference sequence). V was clipped by 4 bases and J by 9 bases, with 17 bases between them. The CDR3 consists of 13 residues. The CDR3 sequence: CASSPGPVCPQYF. The CDR3 region has the DNA TGTGCCAGCAGCCCCGGTCCCGTATGCCCGCAGTACTTC. The whole variable domain, remainder taken from reference TRBV5-5 and TRBJ2-7, is DAGVTQSPTHLIKTRGQQVTLRCSPISGHKSVSWYQQVLGQGPQFIFQYYEKEERGRGNFPDRFSARQFPNYSSELNVNALLLGDSALYLCASSPGPVCPQYFGPGTRLTVT.

The chain combines TRBV29-1 with TRBJ2-7; 8 positions match TRBD1. CDR1 is SQVTM, CDR2 ANQGSEA, per germline. The CDR3 is 12 amino acids. V lost 7 bases and J lost 1; bases outside the gene matches: 3. The CDR3 reads CSGGQGSYEQYF. CDR3 in DNA: TGCAGCGGAGGACAGGGATCCTACGAGCAGTACTTC.